Described below is a single T cell receptor beta chain sequence and its context. It lacks a known antigen. The record has no base qualities; no much larger clone is one base away. Trimming at the junction amounts to 7 bases on V and 8 bases on J, and the germline ends lie 12 bases apart. Inclusive of the bounding cysteine and phenylalanine, the CDR3 is 12 residues long. Only the CDR3 region is kept as DNA, spanning 36 bases read in frame from base 1. The germline V gene (reference sequence) sets CDR1 to SEHNR and CDR2 to FQNEAQ. The entry originates in a study of blood T cell repertoires in COVID-19 (TCRdb year 2020). Regarding the research as a whole: Collaborator samples came from the United States, Italy and Spain and covered acute and convalescent phases of COVID-19. The material from the prospective study consisted of cDNA or gDNA derived from T cells, B-cell-depleted T cells, or PBMCs. Subjects who had been exposed to COVID-19, were actively infected with it, or had recovered from it provided the deeply sampled blood TCRbeta repertoires that made up the dataset. A freely available public database, intended as a resource for researchers studying the immune response to SARS-CoV-2, is where the repertoires were released. Samples came from the ongoing ImmuneRACE study (first 160 participants) plus 1,254 subjects from 6 global collaborators. The sample metadata nearly always contained a de-identified subject ID, COVID-19 status, age in years and sex. Where HLA class I and class II types were available, the types were taken from metadata supplied by the sample provider, not from assay-based typing.

Study-level results and caveats: Clinical and demographic metadata were provided uncurated, with the amount varying by source and participant.

Enrolling through a virtual design, the prospective study's participants ranged in age from roughly 18 to 100 years and lived across 24 United States geographic areas. Cohort assignment in the prospective study relied on participant-reported clinical history from a screening survey and a study questionnaire. ImmuneRACE Cohort 3 recovered participants were defined by two consecutive negative NP/OP PCR tests, healthcare professional clearance, or symptom resolution. In the prospective study, mobile phlebotomists collected whole blood, serum and a nasopharyngeal or oropharyngeal swab from each participant. Over a roughly two-month period, participants in the prospective study had the option of providing additional blood draws and questionnaires. Before DNA extraction, blood samples from the prospective study were shipped at room temperature or frozen. TCRbeta CDR3 regions were amplified from genomic DNA by means of the immunoSEQ Assay, a bias-controlled multiplex PCR. Under the source paper's analysis protocol: The number of nucleated cells in each sample was estimated from the amplification of reference gene primers within the assay. Sequence reads were collapsed and filtered to measure the absolute abundance of every unique TCRbeta CDR3 rearrangement. Productive Simpson clonality was computed per sample as the square root of Simpson's diversity index over productive rearrangements. The source is immuneACCESS, and TCRdb retained only in-frame sequences with V and J called. Part of the clones is not carried over; for the studies checked, unresolved V genes explain less than half of this, and the remainder is unexplained. V and J calls and clone size come straight from that table; D and trimming were deduced from the DNA. The sample contains about 350,000 clones, over 75% of them found a single time. 2.5% to 3.5% of the sample is taken by the ten largest.

The sample was PBMCs or T cells enriched from blood (not recorded which). The sequence came from a woman younger than 45 who had recovered from COVID-19. In this chain, TRBV7-9 is recombined with TRBJ2-1; no D gene is confidently identified. The DNA sequence follows: TGTGCCAGCAAGCCCCGAGATGATGAGCAGTTCTTC. Its protein reads: CASKPRDDEQFF. The CDR3 plus the reference TRBV7-9 and TRBJ2-1 genes for the other parts give the full variable domain: DTGVSQNPRHKITKRGQNVTFRCDPISEHNRLYWYRQTLGQGPEFLTYFQNEAQLEKSRLLSDRFSAERPKGSFSTLEIQRTEQGDSAMYLCASKPRDDEQFFGPGTRLTVL.